This record covers a single TCR beta chain. No antigen is known for it. No base quality information exists; no much larger clone differs at one position. The data were taken from a study of OX40 agonist ivuxolimab in advanced cancers. About the investigation overall: Ivuxolimab was an agonistic, fully human IgG2 monoclonal antibody directed against OX40 (CD134), a costimulatory receptor. Partial responses occurred in three dose-escalation patients: two with cutaneous melanoma and one with hepatocellular carcinoma. Among the roughly 52 dose-escalation patients, some 19 had hepatocellular carcinoma, approximately 15 melanoma, 9 renal cell carcinoma and 9 head and neck cancer. Peripheral TCRbeta sequencing was intended to test whether TCR sequence diversity was altered and clonal T-cell expansion was caused by ivuxolimab. Patients were allowed to have had prior anti-PD-1, anti-PD-L1 or anti-CTLA-4 therapy, and approximately 40% of the dose-escalation patients had been treated with checkpoint inhibitors. A male proportion of 82.7% and a mean age of around 60 years, ranging from about 20 to 85, were recorded for the dose-escalation cohort. Intravenous ivuxolimab was administered to patients every 2 weeks at six dose levels: 0.01, 0.1, 0.3, 1.5, 3 and 10 mg/kg. The paper describes the monotherapy dose-escalation part (N = 52 patients) of the phase I trial of ivuxolimab.

What the work shows at the level of the full study, not this receptor alone: Antigen specificity was not determined for the clonally expanded peripheral T cells. After ivuxolimab, more expanded clones were found on average in CD8+ T cells than in CD4+ T cells. Low levels of normalized T-cell clonal expansion were also shown by some nonresponding patients. Clonal expansion of both CD4+ and CD8+ blood T cells was observed from baseline to week 6 at doses 0.1 to 3.0 mg/kg. Partial responders in the 0.1-3.0 mg/kg groups had among the lowest normalized peripheral clonal expansion, especially among CD8+ T cells.

Trimming accounts for 6 bases at V and 7 bases at J, while the number of junction bases matched to no gene is 18. The germline V gene (reference sequence) provides CDR1 LNHDA and CDR2 SQIVND. The CDR3, cysteine through phenylalanine, is 19 amino acids long. Just CDR3 DNA is preserved here, 57 bases in frame from base 1. The trial excluded patients who had a history of autoimmune disease or were on systemic immunosuppression. Peripheral blood for TCR sequencing was collected from all dose cohorts at baseline, on cycle 4 day 1, and on cycle 7 day 1. Samples came from an open-label, multicenter, first-in-human phase I dose-escalation trial of ivuxolimab. Adults with locally advanced or metastatic melanoma, renal cell, hepatocellular, or head and neck squamous cell carcinoma were enrolled in the trial. CD4+ and CD8+ T cells were sorted separately from peripheral blood before TCR sequencing. Genomic DNA was isolated from the sorted cells so that the TCRbeta CDR3 region could be sequenced. TCRbeta CDR3 regions were sequenced using the immunoSEQ Assay. TCRdb took over this immuneACCESS table, retaining in-frame rearrangements with V and J assigned. Such tables are incomplete; in checked studies, under half of the missing clones stem from an unresolved V gene, and the remainder is unexplained. This sample gives about 22,000 clones in total; approximately 87% of them show up just once. The biggest ten clones account for over 25% of the sample.

The sample consisted of CD4+ or CD8+ T cells sorted from blood, taken in a trial of the OX40 agonist ivuxolimab. The receptor's source is an adult with an advanced solid tumor such as melanoma, head and neck, liver or kidney cancer. This receptor chain uses TRBV19 and TRBJ2-1, and 13 bases in between align with TRBD2. CDR3 region: CASSFPGLAGLGFWNEQFF. The bases are TGTGCCAGTAGCTTCCCGGGACTAGCGGGACTTGGGTTCTGGAATGAGCAGTTCTTC.